These 21 T cell receptor beta chains were all obtained from the same sample, sequenced in a study of shared clonotypes between healthy human individuals. Sequencing was performed with immunoSEQ multiplex PCR; in TCRdb, only in-frame clones are kept and a portion is missing. Of 1.4 million to 1.5 million clones detected, over 95% appear once; the ten largest clones hold approximately 1.1%. Sequencing input: naive CD4+ T cells sorted from blood. The subset here: CD45RA+ positively selected. Every receptor here comes from a man aged 25-40 years in good health.

The V call is TRBV6-1, the J call TRBJ2-4; the D call may be TRBD1 or TRBD2 (5 bases each). This CDR3 region has 12 residues. Germline-derived CDR1 and CDR2 are MNHNS and SASEGT. V was pared by 9 bases and J by 9 bases, with 15 bases between. In DNA form, the CDR3 reads TGTGCCAGTATGACCTTTGGGGGCATTCAGTACTTC. Protein: CASMTFGGIQYF.

The chain recombines TRBV11-2 with TRBJ1-2; 7 bases match TRBD1. Germline V gene data show CDR1 as SGHAT and CDR2 as FQNNGV. The CDR3 has 13 amino acids. The V and J ends lost 5 bases and 5 bases, in that order; junction bases with no gene match: 5. CDR3 nucleotide sequence: TGTGCCAGCAGCCAGGGGACAGAATATGGCTACACCTTC. Amino acid sequence: CASSQGTEYGYTF.

Only one count was recorded for this clone. The V gene is TRBV5-1, the J gene TRBJ1-2; 7 bases agree with TRBD1. In germline, CDR1 is SGHRS, CDR2 YFSETQ. CDR3 length: 13 amino acids. Germline trimming cut 4 bases from V and 6 bases from J; bases unmatched to any gene: 6. CDR3 in amino acids: CASSSGQDNGYTF. The DNA for the CDR3 is TGCGCCAGCAGCAGCGGACAGGATAATGGCTACACCTTC.

In its sample, this clone was seen once. This CDR3 reads CASSVGQGKDQPQHF. The CDR3 nucleotides are TGTGCCAGCAGCGTAGGACAGGGAAAGGATCAGCCCCAGCATTTT. V usage is TRBV9 and J usage is TRBJ1-5; TRBD1 matches 7 bases. Germline CDR1 SGDLS, CDR2 YYNGEE. Trimming at V came to 0 bases and at J to 5 bases, leaving 5 bases not matched to a gene. The CDR3 spans 15 residues.

This chain links TRBV5-6 with TRBJ2-3; D not resolved. CDR1 and CDR2 from the germline V gene are SGHDT and YYEEEE. The V end was cut by 0 bases, the J end by 4 bases, with 6 bases between. This CDR3 region has 13 residues. For the CDR3, the DNA is TGTGCCAGCAGCTTGGGGTTCGCAGATACGCAGTATTTT. Amino acid sequence: CASSLGFADTQYF. The whole variable domain, filled in from reference TRBV5-6 and TRBJ2-3, reads DAGVTQSPTHLIKTRGQQVTLRCSPKSGHDTVSWYQQALGQGPQFIFQYYEEEERQRGNFPDRFSGHQFPNYSSELNVNALLLGDSALYLCASSLGFADTQYFGPGTRLTVL.

The chain has TRBV11-2 and TRBJ2-2, with 9 bases lining up with TRBD2. The germline gives CDR1 SGHAT, CDR2 FQNNGV. There are 16 residues in the CDR3. The ends lost 2 bases at V and 4 bases at J; junction bases unmatched: 5. The CDR3, as DNA: TGTGCCAGCAGCTTACGCCCAGCGGGGGGCACCGGGGAGCTGTTTTTT. Its protein is CASSLRPAGGTGELFF.

The J gene is TRBJ2-1, the V gene TRBV5-6; 7 positions match TRBD2. Germline-derived CDR1 and CDR2 are SGHDT and YYEEEE. The CDR3 sequence is 16 residues long. After removal of 2 bases from V and 5 bases from J, the junction contained 10 bases not matched to a gene. This CDR3 reads CASSFRLSSGNNEQFF. The DNA of the CDR3 is TGTGCCAGCAGCTTTAGGTTGTCTAGCGGAAACAATGAGCAGTTCTTC. Looking up the rest from reference TRBV5-6 and TRBJ2-1 gives the full variable domain: DAGVTQSPTHLIKTRGQQVTLRCSPKSGHDTVSWYQQALGQGPQFIFQYYEEEERQRGNFPDRFSGHQFPNYSSELNVNALLLGDSALYLCASSFRLSSGNNEQFFGPGTRLTVL.

The rearrangement uses TRBV9 and TRBJ1-4; TRBD1 agrees at 10 bases. The ends lost 4 bases at V and 7 bases at J; junction bases unmatched: 10. The CDR3 spans 16 residues. The germline CDR1 and CDR2 sequences are SGDLS and YYNGEE. In DNA form, the CDR3 reads TGTGCCAGCAGCAGAAAGGACAGGGGGAGGGGTGAAAAACTGTTTTTT. It encodes CASSRKDRGRGEKLFF.

The chain is built from TRBV4-3 and TRBJ1-1; no firm D call. This CDR3 has 14 amino acids. Germline values: CDR1 LGHNA, CDR2 YSLEER. V dropped 0 bases and J dropped 4 bases, with 9 bases sitting between them. CDR3 DNA sequence: TGCGCCAGCAGCCAAGAATGGGGTCTCACTGAAGCTTTCTTT. Translation: CASSQEWGLTEAFF.

This clone was detected only once. The J gene is TRBJ1-2, the V gene TRBV30; D is uncertain. The CDR3 consists of 11 residues. Germline CDR1 is GTSNPN and CDR2 is SVGIG (reference sequence). The V end lost 8 bases, the J end lost 6 bases, and 13 bases lay between the germline ends. The CDR3 loop reads CALRRVDGYTF. The CDR3 DNA follows: TGTGCCCTGCGAAGGGTTGATGGCTACACCTTC.

The V gene is TRBV12-2, the J gene TRBJ2-3; the table's D call of TRBD2 was not tested on the DNA. TRBV12-2 is an annotated pseudogene. The CDR3 is 20 amino acids. CDR3 amino acids: CASRLALQREGRGGTDTQYF. For the CDR3, the DNA is TGTGCAAGTCGCTTAGCGCTTCAGCGGGAGGGCAGGGGAGGCACAGATACGCAGTATTTT.

This chain links TRBV5-5 with TRBJ2-3; 7 bases are a match to TRBD2. Germline assignment: CDR1 SGHKS and CDR2 YYEKEE (reference sequence). Trimming cost V 4 bases and J 0 bases; bases outside gene matches: 8. The CDR3 length is 16 residues. CDR3 protein: CASSPWEGTSTDTQYF. The CDR3 DNA sequence: TGTGCCAGCAGCCCGTGGGAGGGAACTAGCACAGATACGCAGTATTTT.

The chain is built from TRBV7-9 and TRBJ2-5, with D possibly called TRBD1 or TRBD2 (5 bases each). The last part of the DNA fits TRBJ2-7 better; the J call may be wrong. Germline V gives CDR1 SEHNR, CDR2 FQNEAQ (reference sequence). The CDR3 is 14 amino acids. The CDR3 DNA reads TGTGCCAGCAGCCCCGGGACCGGCCGATACGAGCAGTACTTC. This sequence encodes CASSPGTGRYEQYF.

The V gene is TRBV6-7, the J gene TRBJ1-1; a possible D gene is TRBD1 (5 bases). TRBV6-7 is an ORF, with its function uncertain. There are 15 residues in the CDR3. V lost 5 bases and J 1 base, leaving 14 bases between the germline ends. CDR3 sequence (DNA): TGTGCCAGCAGTAGGCGTCAGGGCGGGAACACTGAAGCTTTCTTT. It codes for CASSRRQGGNTEAFF.

The chain employs TRBV19 and TRBJ2-3, with TRBD2 matching over 8 bases. Germline trimming cut 3 bases from V and 2 bases from J; bases unmatched to any gene: 7. Germline assignment: CDR1 LNHDA and CDR2 SQIVND (reference sequence). The CDR3 is made up of 16 amino acids. The CDR3 protein is CASSIGLALLTDTQYF. The CDR3 coding sequence is TGTGCCAGTAGTATTGGACTAGCCCTTCTCACAGATACGCAGTATTTT. Full variable domain (missing parts from reference TRBV19 and TRBJ2-3): DGGITQSPKYLFRKEGQNVTLSCEQNLNHDAMYWYRQDPGQGLRLIYYSQIVNDFQKGDIAEGYSVSREKKESFPLTVTSAQKNPTAFYLCASSIGLALLTDTQYFGPGTRLTVL.

The chain links TRBV5-1 to TRBJ2-2, with D perhaps TRBD2 (5 bases). The CDR3 runs to 15 residues. CDR1 and CDR2 from the germline V gene are SGHRS and YFSETQ. Trimming cost V 0 bases and J 8 bases, with 14 bases left between them. The CDR3 loop is CASSLAGPTGGELFF. The CDR3 region has the DNA TGCGCCAGCAGCTTGGCCGGTCCGACGGGAGGGGAGCTGTTTTTT.

This CDR3 reads CASSIAGSGNTIYF. CDR3 nucleotides: TGTGCCAGTAGTATAGCTGGGTCCGGAAACACCATATATTTT. The rearrangement uses TRBV19 and TRBJ1-3; D ambiguous. Germline values: CDR1 LNHDA, CDR2 SQIVND (reference sequence). The CDR3 extends over 14 amino acids. V shed 1 base and J shed 4 bases, with 8 bases lying between them.

The chain is built from TRBV27 and TRBJ2-1; the D gene could be TRBD1 or TRBD2 (6 bases each). The CDR3 sequence is 15 residues long. Germline values: CDR1 MNHEY, CDR2 SMNVEV (reference sequence). The V end was cut by 3 bases, the J end by 5 bases, with 14 bases between. In DNA, the CDR3 is TGTGCCAGCAGTTTTCCGGGGGCTCTTAACAATGAGCAGTTCTTC. Its translation: CASSFPGALNNEQFF.

The CDR3 region is CASSRSGTSGTYYEQYF. The CDR3 DNA reads as TGTGCCAGTAGCCGCTCTGGGACTAGCGGGACTTACTACGAGCAGTACTTC. This chain links TRBV19 with TRBJ2-7; TRBD2 aligns across 13 bases. The CDR3 has 17 amino acids. In germline, CDR1 is LNHDA, CDR2 SQIVND (reference sequence). V lost 6 bases and J lost 3; bases outside the gene matches: 11.

DNA of the CDR3: TGTGCCAGCAGCTTCAGGGGGGCGAACACCGGGGAGCTGTTTTTT. This translates into CASSFRGANTGELFF. The rearrangement joins TRBV7-3 to TRBJ2-2; D is possibly TRBD1 (7 bases). This CDR3 has 15 amino acids. CDR1 is SGHTA, CDR2 FQGTGA, per germline. Deletions cut 3 bases from V and 0 bases from J, with 8 bases between. Full variable domain (remainder filled in from reference TRBV7-3 and TRBJ2-2): GAGVSQTPSNKVTEKGKYVELRCDPISGHTALYWYRQSLGQGPEFLIYFQGTGAADDSGLPNDRFFAVRPEGSVSTLKIQRTERGDSAVYLCASSFRGANTGELFFGEGSRLTVL.

V and J are TRBV19 and TRBJ1-2; no definite D call. Germline V gene lookup returns CDR1 LNHDA and CDR2 SQIVND (reference sequence). The CDR3 spans 14 residues. Between the trimmed V and J ends, which lost 9 bases and 6 bases, there was a span of 20 bases. The CDR3 DNA reads TGTGCCAGCCGATCCCCATCACTCTGGGATGGCTACACCTTC. This translates into CASRSPSLWDGYTF.